The clone carrying this TCR beta chain was seen a handful of times. Its antigen is undetermined. The junction does not match germline at one end; this may be a read error. TCRdb re-derived calls from the 5' RACE reads in MiXCR, one entry per CDR3 protein. The repertoire holds a few hundred thousand distinct CDR3 sequences, with roughly a fifth as singletons. This sample stems from a study of T cells after yellow fever vaccination. Study information: SMART-Seq v4 Ultra Low Input handled preparation of low-cell-number fractions.

Study outcomes and limitations: Weaker overall, the secondary response nonetheless peaked faster (day 5 versus 15). Once the booster was given, most primary-vaccination clones reappeared, at approximately 97% for CD4 and more than 85% for CD8.

Germline V CDR1 and CDR2: SSHAT, FNYEAQ (reference sequence). This CDR3 has 14 residues. The rearrangement links TRBV7-7 to TRBJ2-1; 8 nucleotides align to TRBD2. The sequence derives from a man aged 25-45 years who received the YFV17D yellow fever vaccine. Sequencing was performed on PBMCs, taken 15 days after the yellow fever booster vaccination. The CDR3 DNA reads TGTGCTAGCAGCCAGAGCGGGAGCAACAATGAGCAGTTCTTC. Translation: CASSQSGSNNEQFF.